The subject of this entry is one T cell receptor (beta chain). These data come from a study of control samples from healthy donors and cancer patients. Produced via immunoSEQ multiplex PCR; TCRdb's table is partial and in-frame only. The sample carries some 79,000 clones, approximately 94% recorded once. Germline lookup yields CDR1 KGHSY and CDR2 FQNENV. This CDR3 region has 13 residues. V lost 4 bases, J lost 16 bases, and 9 bases stayed unmatched. The chain carries TRBV16 and TRBJ1-4, with TRBD1 matching over 10 bases. Sequencing was carried out using PBMCs. This TCR derives from a woman in her forties with lung cancer. CDR3 DNA sequence: TGTGCCAGCAGCCGAGAGCGACAGGGGGCCACGTTTTTT. Translation: CASSRERQGATFF.